The rows below give T cell receptor beta chains drawn from one sample of a study of T cells in Graves' hyperthyroidism and ophthalmopathy. From the multiplex PCR reads, TCRdb called clonotypes with MiXCR, one entry per CDR3 protein. The repertoire consists of 75,000 to 100,000 distinct CDR3 sequences, with about 51% occurring once and the leading ten covering roughly a quarter. The sequencing input was blood. The receptor source for this set is a woman aged 40 to 50 with Graves' hyperthyroidism. The CDR3 runs from the conserved cysteine through the conserved F or W. A D gene is named only where the DNA matches it firmly. Only part of the rows carry a size: once, few, many, or a class if the clone is expanded.

TRBJ2-7	.	.	TRBV10-3	TGTGCCATCAGTCGGGGACGGGGTCTCTACGAGCAGTACTTC	CAISRGRGLYEQYF
TRBJ2-7	.	.	TRBV7-1	TGTGCCAGCAGCTCAGCGGTGAGCCTGGTCCCATTCCCACTAGGAGGAACCTACGAGCAGTACTTC	CASSSAVSLVPFPLGGTYEQYF
TRBJ1-1	.	.	TRBV19	TGTGCCAGTACAGAAGGGCGGCGACACATCGTAAACACTGAAGCTTTCTTT	CASTEGRRHIVNTEAFF
TRBJ2-5	.	TRBD2	TRBV9	TGTGCCAGCAGCTCCTACGCCGGGACTAGCGGGAGAGAGACCCAGTACTTC	CASSSYAGTSGRETQYF
TRBJ1-2	many	TRBD1	TRBV7-8	TGTGCCAGCAGCTACAGTCCCACAGGGGGCTATGGCTACACCTTC	CASSYSPTGGYGYTF
TRBJ2-7	.	TRBD2	TRBV20-1	TGCAGTGCTTTAGGGACTAGTGGGAGGCACGAGCAGTACTTC	CSALGTSGRHEQYF
TRBJ1-2	.	.	TRBV7-6	TGTGCCAGCAGCACCACTGGGCAGCACTATGGCTACACCTTC	CASSTTGQHYGYTF
TRBJ2-7	once	TRBD2	TRBV7-8	TGTGCCAGCACCCCTGCGGGAGGCTACGAGCAGTACTTC	CASTPAGGYEQYF
TRBJ1-1	.	.	TRBV10-3	TGTGCCATCAGTGACCCGGGGACACCGATGAACACTGAAGCTTTCTTT	CAISDPGTPMNTEAFF
TRBJ1-4	.	.	TRBV15	TGTGCCACCAGCAGAGATCGGGGGCAGGAAAAACTGTTTTTT	CATSRDRGQEKLFF
TRBJ1-5	few	.	TRBV7-9	TGTGCCAGCAGCTTAGATTGGGGGGGCAATCAGCCCCAGCATTTT	CASSLDWGGNQPQHF
TRBJ2-7	.	TRBD2	TRBV7-6	TGTGCCAGCAGCTTAGGACTAGCGGGAGGGGGGCAGTACTTC	CASSLGLAGGGQYF
TRBJ1-1	.	.	TRBV29-1	TGCAGCGTTGAAGAAGGCTGGGGAGCTTTCTTT	CSVEEGWGAFF
TRBJ2-2	.	.	TRBV15	TGTGCCACCAGCAGCCGCGGTGAATACACCGGGGAGCTGTTTTTT	CATSSRGEYTGELFF
TRBJ1-2	.	.	TRBV11-1	TGTGCCAGCAGTGCTGTGACCGGAGATTTTAACTATGGCTACACCTTC	CASSAVTGDFNYGYTF
TRBJ2-7	many	.	TRBV7-2	TGTGCCAGCAGTTTAGGGGGGAGTCGCGACGAGCAGTACTTC	CASSLGGSRDEQYF
TRBJ2-3	many	.	TRBV7-9	TGTGCCAGCAGCCCTCTCTCAGATACGCAGTATTTT	CASSPLSDTQYF
TRBJ2-5	.	TRBD2	TRBV2	TGTGCCAGCGCTGAAGCGGGATTCGGAGAGACCCAGTACTTC	CASAEAGFGETQYF
TRBJ1-4	.	TRBD1	TRBV2	TGTGCCAGCAGGGAGAGGGGGCAGGAAAAACTGTTTTTT	CASRERGQEKLFF
TRBJ1-1	many	.	TRBV7-9	TGTGCCAGCAGCTTGCAACGGACAGACAACACTGAAGCTTTCTTT	CASSLQRTDNTEAFF
TRBJ2-3	few	.	TRBV9	TGTGCCAGCAGCGCCCGGGACTGGCCCACAGATACGCAGTATTTT	CASSARDWPTDTQYF
TRBJ2-3	.	.	TRBV10-3	TGTGCCATCAAGTTGACAGATACGCAGTATTTT	CAIKLTDTQYF
TRBJ1-5	.	.	TRBV28	TGTGCCAGCAGCCCTCGATTAAGGAATCAGCCCCAGCATTTT	CASSPRLRNQPQHF
TRBJ1-2	.	.	TRBV20-1	TGCAGTGCTAGCGGCAGGGGAGGCTATGGCTACACCTTC	CSASGRGGYGYTF
TRBJ1-1	few	TRBD1	TRBV5-1	TGTGCCAGCAGCTTAGGACAGGGGGCGGAAGCTTTCTTT	CASSLGQGAEAFF
TRBJ2-7	large	.	TRBV29-1	TGCAGCGTTATCTATCCGGGGGCCTACGAGCAGTACTTC	CSVIYPGAYEQYF
TRBJ2-7	.	.	TRBV20-1	TGCAGTGCTGTACGTTACAGTCTCTTCTCCTACGAGCAGTACTTC	CSAVRYSLFSYEQYF
TRBJ2-7	.	TRBD1	TRBV29-1	TGCAGCGGACAGGGTCACGAGCAGTACTTC	CSGQGHEQYF
TRBJ1-6	.	.	TRBV5-4	TGTGCCAGCAGTTACCTAGCGGGAACCCTCCACTTT	CASSYLAGTLHF
TRBJ1-2	many	.	TRBV19	TGTGCCAGTAGTATAGAGGGCAGAGGGGGCTACACCTTC	CASSIEGRGGYTF
TRBJ2-5	few	.	TRBV25-1	TGTGCCAGCAGTGCGCGGGTGCCTGGAGAGACCCAGTACTTC	CASSARVPGETQYF
TRBJ1-4	many	.	TRBV20-1	TGCAGTGCTAGTAGGGACGCCAAACTGTTTTTT	CSASRDAKLFF
TRBJ1-5	many	TRBD1	TRBV5-5	TGTGCCAGCAGCTTAGGGACAGAGGTCCATCAGCCCCAGCATTTT	CASSLGTEVHQPQHF
TRBJ2-2	.	TRBD2	TRBV10-3	TGTGCCATCGGGCAAGCGGGATTTACCGGGGAGCTGTTTTTT	CAIGQAGFTGELFF
TRBJ2-5	.	.	TRBV10-3	TGTGCCATCAGTGGGAGTAGACCGGAGACCCAGTACTTC	CAISGSRPETQYF
TRBJ2-5	.	TRBD1	TRBV2	TGTGCCAGCAGTGATGGGTTGGGACAGGGGGCCGGGGAGACCCAGTACTTC	CASSDGLGQGAGETQYF
TRBJ1-3	many	.	TRBV5-1	TGCGCCAGCAGCTGGACTCCGCAGAGAGGAAACACCATATATTTT	CASSWTPQRGNTIYF
TRBJ2-7	many	TRBD2	TRBV20-1	TGCAGTGCTACCCGGACTAGCGGGAGGGCTTACGAGCAGTACTTC	CSATRTSGRAYEQYF
TRBJ2-7	many	.	TRBV24-1	TGTGCCACCAGTGGAGGGCCTACCTACGAGCAGTACTTC	CATSGGPTYEQYF
TRBJ2-7	.	.	TRBV9	TGTGCCAGCAGCGTAGTCGTCTACGAGCAGTACTTC	CASSVVVYEQYF
TRBJ1-5	many	.	TRBV20-1	TGCAGTGCCCCGAGGGGAGGGGGCAATCAGCCCCAGCATTTT	CSAPRGGGNQPQHF
TRBJ1-2	.	.	TRBV7-3	TGTGCCAGCAGCTTAAGGGGAGGGAACTATGGCTACACCTTC	CASSLRGGNYGYTF
TRBJ1-3	many	.	TRBV29-1	TGCAGCGTTTTGGACACCTTGCAGGGAAACACCATATATTTT	CSVLDTLQGNTIYF
TRBJ1-1	few	.	TRBV20-1	TGCAGTGCTAGGGCGGGGAACACTGAAGCTTTCTTT	CSARAGNTEAFF
TRBJ1-1	few	.	TRBV12-3/TRBV12-4	TGTGCCAGCAGTTTAGGGGGGGCTGAAGCTTTCTTT	CASSLGGAEAFF
TRBJ1-2	.	TRBD1	TRBV10-3	TGTGCCATCAGTGCGGCCGGGACAGGTGCTAACTATGGCTACACCTTC	CAISAAGTGANYGYTF
TRBJ1-1	many	.	TRBV5-1	TGCGCCAGCAGCGGGCTGAACACTGAAGCTTTCTTT	CASSGLNTEAFF
TRBJ1-3	.	TRBD1	TRBV7-2	TGTGCCGGCAGCTTAGGAGGGACAGGGGCTGGAAACACCGTATATTTT	CAGSLGGTGAGNTVYF
TRBJ1-5	.	.	TRBV19	TGTGCCAGTACGGGGGATTTAGGCAATCAGCCCCAGCATTTT	CASTGDLGNQPQHF
TRBJ2-2	once	TRBD2	TRBV2	TGTGCCAGCAGCCAAGACGGGCTAGCGGGGGAACATGGGGAGCTGTTTTTT	CASSQDGLAGEHGELFF
TRBJ2-5	.	TRBD1	TRBV15	TGTGCCACCAGCCAAGATTATAGGGACAGGGTCGTGACCCAGTACTTC	CATSQDYRDRVVTQYF
TRBJ1-6	few	.	TRBV10-3	TGTGCCATCAGGCACGGGGATTCGAATTCACCCCTCCACTTT	CAIRHGDSNSPLHF
TRBJ2-5	.	TRBD2	TRBV7-2	TGTGCCAGCAGTTTACGGGCGGGAGCGGGAGAGACCCAGTACTTC	CASSLRAGAGETQYF
TRBJ2-2	.	.	TRBV2	TGTGCCAGCAGTGCATCCCCGGGCACCGGGGAGCTGTTTTTT	CASSASPGTGELFF